This T cell receptor beta chain was profiled in a study of OX40 agonist ivuxolimab in advanced cancers. On the study more broadly: Ivuxolimab, an agonist antibody against OX40 (CD134), was given to patients. At 0.01 to 10 mg/kg, ivuxolimab was administered intravenously to patients every 2 weeks.

The sample holds one count of this clone. Its specificity is unknown. The protocol was immunoSEQ multiplex PCR, while the TCRdb copy is restricted to in-frame clones and leaves out a portion. This sample has around 67,000 clones, with around 80% found just once. V was shortened by 1 base and J by 10 bases, with 8 bases between the two germline ends. Germline assignment: CDR1 MDHEN and CDR2 SYDVKM. CDR3 length equals 12 residues. Study-wide results and limits: Partial responders receiving 0.1-3.0 mg/kg showed among the lowest clonal expansion.

The chain recombines TRBV28 with TRBJ2-1; maybe TRBD2 (6 bases). The specimen was CD4+ or CD8+ T cells sorted from blood, collected in a trial of the OX40 agonist ivuxolimab. The source of this sequence is an adult with an advanced solid tumor such as melanoma, head and neck, liver or kidney cancer. CDR3 nucleotide sequence: TGTGCCAGCAGTTTATTAAGCGGGGAGCAGTTCTTC. Protein product: CASSLLSGEQFF.